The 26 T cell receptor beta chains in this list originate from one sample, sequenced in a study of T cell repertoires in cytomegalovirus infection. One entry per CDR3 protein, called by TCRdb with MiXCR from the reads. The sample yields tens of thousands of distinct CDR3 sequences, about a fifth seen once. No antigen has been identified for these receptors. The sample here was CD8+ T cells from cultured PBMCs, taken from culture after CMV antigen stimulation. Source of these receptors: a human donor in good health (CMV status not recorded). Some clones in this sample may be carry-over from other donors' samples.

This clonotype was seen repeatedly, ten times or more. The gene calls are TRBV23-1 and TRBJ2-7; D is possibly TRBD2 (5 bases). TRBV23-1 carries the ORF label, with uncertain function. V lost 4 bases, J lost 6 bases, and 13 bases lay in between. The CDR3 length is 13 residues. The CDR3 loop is CASSPEHRGEQYF. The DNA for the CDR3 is TGCGCCAGCAGTCCGGAACATCGGGGCGAGCAGTACTTC.

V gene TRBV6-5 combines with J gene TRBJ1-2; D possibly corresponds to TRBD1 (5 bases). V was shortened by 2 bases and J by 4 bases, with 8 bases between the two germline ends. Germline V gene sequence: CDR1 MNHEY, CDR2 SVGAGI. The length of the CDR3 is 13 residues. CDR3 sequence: CASSYQGGYGYTF. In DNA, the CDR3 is TGTGCCAGCAGTTACCAGGGCGGCTATGGCTACACCTTC.

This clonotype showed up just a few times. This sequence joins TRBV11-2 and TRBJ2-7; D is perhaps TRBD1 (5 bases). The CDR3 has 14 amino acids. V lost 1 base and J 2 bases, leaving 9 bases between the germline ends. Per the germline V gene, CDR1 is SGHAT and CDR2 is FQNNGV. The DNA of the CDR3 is TGTGCCAGCAGCTTAGGGGGCCCTACCTACGAGCAGTACTTC. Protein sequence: CASSLGGPTYEQYF.

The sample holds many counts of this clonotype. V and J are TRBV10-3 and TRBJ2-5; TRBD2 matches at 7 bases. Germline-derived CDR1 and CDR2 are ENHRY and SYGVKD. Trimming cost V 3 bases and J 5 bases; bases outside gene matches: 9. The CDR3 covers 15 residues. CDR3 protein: CAISESGGAGETQYF. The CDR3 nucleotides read TGTGCCATCAGTGAATCGGGTGGAGCGGGGGAGACCCAGTACTTC.

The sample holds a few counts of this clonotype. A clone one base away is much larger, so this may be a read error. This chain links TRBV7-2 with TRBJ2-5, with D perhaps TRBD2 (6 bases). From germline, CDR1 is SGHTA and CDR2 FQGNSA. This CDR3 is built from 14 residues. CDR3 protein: CASSLDYQQETQSF. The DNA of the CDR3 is TGTGCCAGCAGCTTGGACTACCAACAAGAGACCCAGTCCTTC.

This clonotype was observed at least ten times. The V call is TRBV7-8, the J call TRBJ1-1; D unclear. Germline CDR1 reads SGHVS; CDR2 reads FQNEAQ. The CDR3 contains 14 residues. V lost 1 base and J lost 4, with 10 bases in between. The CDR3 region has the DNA TGTGCCAGCAGCTTAGGAGCGAAGATCACTGAAGCTTTCTTT. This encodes CASSLGAKITEAFF.

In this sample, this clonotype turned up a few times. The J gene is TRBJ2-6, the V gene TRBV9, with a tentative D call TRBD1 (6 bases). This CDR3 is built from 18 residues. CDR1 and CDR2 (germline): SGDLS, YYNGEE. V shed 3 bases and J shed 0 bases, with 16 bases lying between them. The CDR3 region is CASSALLTGISGANVLTF. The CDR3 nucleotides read TGTGCCAGCAGCGCCTTACTCACAGGGATCTCTGGGGCCAACGTCCTGACTTTC.

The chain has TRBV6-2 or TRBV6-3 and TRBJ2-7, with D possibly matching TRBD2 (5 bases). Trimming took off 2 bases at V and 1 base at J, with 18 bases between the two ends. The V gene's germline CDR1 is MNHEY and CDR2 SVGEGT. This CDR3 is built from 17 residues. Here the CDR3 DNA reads TGTGCCAGCAGTTACAGCTTCGCCGAGGGCCGATCCTACGAGCAGTACTTC. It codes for CASSYSFAEGRSYEQYF.

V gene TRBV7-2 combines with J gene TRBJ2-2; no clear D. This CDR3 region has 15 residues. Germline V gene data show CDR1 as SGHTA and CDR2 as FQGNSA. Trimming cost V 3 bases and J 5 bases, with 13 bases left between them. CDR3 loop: CASSFLRTPTGELFF. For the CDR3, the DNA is TGTGCCAGCAGCTTTCTCCGAACGCCGACCGGGGAGCTGTTTTTT.

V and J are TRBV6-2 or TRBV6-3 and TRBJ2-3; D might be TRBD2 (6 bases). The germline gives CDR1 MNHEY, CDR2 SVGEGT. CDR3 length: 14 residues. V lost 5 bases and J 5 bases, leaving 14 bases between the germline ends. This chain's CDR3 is CASSPLRRGDTQYF. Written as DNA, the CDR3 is TGTGCCAGCAGTCCCCTGCGGCGGGGAGATACGCAGTATTTT.

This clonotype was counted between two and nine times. CDR3 loop: CASSYSGVVEQFF. The CDR3 DNA reads TGTGCCAGCAGTTACTCGGGGGTCGTTGAGCAGTTCTTC. The J gene is TRBJ2-1, the V gene TRBV6-5; D may match TRBD1 or TRBD2 (5 bases each). V was cut by 0 bases and J by 9 bases, with 9 bases left in between. The CDR3 sequence is 13 residues long. CDR1 is MNHEY and CDR2 is SVGAGI in the germline V gene.

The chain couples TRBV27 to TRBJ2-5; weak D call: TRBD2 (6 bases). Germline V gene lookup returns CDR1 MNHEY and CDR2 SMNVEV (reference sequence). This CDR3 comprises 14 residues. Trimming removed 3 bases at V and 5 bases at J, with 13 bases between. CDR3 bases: TGTGCCAGCAGTTTCGTGGAGGGTGCGGAGACCCAGTACTTC. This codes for CASSFVEGAETQYF.

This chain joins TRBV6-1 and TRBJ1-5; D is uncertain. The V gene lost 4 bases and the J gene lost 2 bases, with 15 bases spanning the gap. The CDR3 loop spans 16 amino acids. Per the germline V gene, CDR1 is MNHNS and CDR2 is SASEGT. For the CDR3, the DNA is TGTGCCAGCAGTGCCAGCCATCCTAGGGGCAATCAGCCCCAGCATTTT. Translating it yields CASSASHPRGNQPQHF.

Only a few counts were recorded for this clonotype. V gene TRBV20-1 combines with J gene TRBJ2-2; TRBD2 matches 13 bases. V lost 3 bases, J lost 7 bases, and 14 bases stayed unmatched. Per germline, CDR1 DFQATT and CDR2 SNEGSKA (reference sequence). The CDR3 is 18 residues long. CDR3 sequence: CSASVTGLAGLEGGELFF. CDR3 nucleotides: TGCAGTGCTAGCGTTACGGGACTAGCGGGACTAGAGGGCGGGGAGCTGTTTTTT.

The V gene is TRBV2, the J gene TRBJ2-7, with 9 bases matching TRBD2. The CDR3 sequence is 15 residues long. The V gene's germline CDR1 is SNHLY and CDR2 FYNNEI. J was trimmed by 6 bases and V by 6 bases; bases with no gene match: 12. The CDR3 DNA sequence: TGTGCCAGCAGGAGGGGACGTAGCGGGAGTGGCGAGCAGTACTTC. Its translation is CASRRGRSGSGEQYF.

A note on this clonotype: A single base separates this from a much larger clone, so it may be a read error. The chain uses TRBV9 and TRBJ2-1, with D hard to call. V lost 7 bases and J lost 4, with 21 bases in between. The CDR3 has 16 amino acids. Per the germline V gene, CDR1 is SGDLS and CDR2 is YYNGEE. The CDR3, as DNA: TGTGCCAGCCGCGACCTTCACGGACCCTCGTACAATGAGCAGTTCTTC. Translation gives CASRDLHGPSYNEQFF.

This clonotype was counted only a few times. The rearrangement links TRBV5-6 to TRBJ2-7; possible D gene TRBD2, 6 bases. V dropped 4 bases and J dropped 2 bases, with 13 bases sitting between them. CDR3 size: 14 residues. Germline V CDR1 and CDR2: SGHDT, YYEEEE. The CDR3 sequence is CASSPGSGPYEQYF. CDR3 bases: TGTGCCAGCAGCCCCGGGAGCGGACCCTACGAGCAGTACTTC.

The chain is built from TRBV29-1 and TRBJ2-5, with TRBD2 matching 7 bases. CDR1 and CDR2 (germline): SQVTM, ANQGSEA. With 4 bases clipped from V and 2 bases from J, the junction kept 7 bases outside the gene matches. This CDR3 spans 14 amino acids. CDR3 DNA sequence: TGCAGCGTTGTCGGACTAGTGGGGCAAGAGACCCAGTACTTC. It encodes CSVVGLVGQETQYF.

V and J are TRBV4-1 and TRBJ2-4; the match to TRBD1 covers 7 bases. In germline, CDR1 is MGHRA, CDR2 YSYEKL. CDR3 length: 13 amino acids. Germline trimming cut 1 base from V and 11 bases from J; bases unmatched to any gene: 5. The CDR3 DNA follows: TGCGCCAGCAGCCAAGGCGTCCAGGGGGTTCAGTACTTC. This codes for CASSQGVQGVQYF.

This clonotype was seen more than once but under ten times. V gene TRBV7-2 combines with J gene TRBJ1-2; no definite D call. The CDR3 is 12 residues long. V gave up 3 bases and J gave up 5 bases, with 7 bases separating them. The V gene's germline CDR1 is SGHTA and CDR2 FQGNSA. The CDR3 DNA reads TGTGCCAGCAGCTTGGGATCTTATGGCTACACCTTC. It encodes CASSLGSYGYTF.

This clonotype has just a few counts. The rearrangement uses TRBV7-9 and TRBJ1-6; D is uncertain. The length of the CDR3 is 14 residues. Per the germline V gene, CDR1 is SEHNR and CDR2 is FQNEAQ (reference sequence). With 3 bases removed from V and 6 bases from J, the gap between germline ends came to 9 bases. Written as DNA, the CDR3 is TGTGCCAGCAGCTTCTTAGGGCCTAATTCACCCCTCCACTTT. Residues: CASSFLGPNSPLHF.

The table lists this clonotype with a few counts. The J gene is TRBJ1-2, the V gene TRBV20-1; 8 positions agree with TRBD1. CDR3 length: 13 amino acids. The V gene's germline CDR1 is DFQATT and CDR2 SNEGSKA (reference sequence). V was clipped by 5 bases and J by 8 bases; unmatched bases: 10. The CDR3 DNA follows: TGCAGTGCTCCAGGGGGCTCGCCTAGAGGCTACACCTTC. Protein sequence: CSAPGGSPRGYTF.

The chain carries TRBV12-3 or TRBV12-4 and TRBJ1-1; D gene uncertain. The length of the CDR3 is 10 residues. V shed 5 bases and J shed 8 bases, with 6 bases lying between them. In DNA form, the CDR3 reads TGTGCCAGCAGTCGGTCGGAAGCTTTCTTT. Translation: CASSRSEAFF.

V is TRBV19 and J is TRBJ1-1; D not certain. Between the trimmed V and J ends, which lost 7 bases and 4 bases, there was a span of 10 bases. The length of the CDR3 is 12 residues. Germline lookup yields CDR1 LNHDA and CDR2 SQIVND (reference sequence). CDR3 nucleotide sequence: TGTGCCAGTACCTCCGGCAGCACTGAAGCTTTCTTT. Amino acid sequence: CASTSGSTEAFF.

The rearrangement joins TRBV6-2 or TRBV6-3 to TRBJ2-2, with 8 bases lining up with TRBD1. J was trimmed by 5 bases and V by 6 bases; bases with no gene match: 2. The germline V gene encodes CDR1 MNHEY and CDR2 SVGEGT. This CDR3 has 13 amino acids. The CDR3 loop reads CASRDRVTGELFF. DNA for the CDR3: TGTGCCAGCAGGGACAGGGTGACCGGGGAGCTGTTTTTT.

The DNA of the CDR3 is TGTGCCAGCACCTTCGGGACAAAGCAGCCCCAGCATTTT. It is translated as CASTFGTKQPQHF. The rearrangement links TRBV7-2 to TRBJ1-5; a weak D match, TRBD1 (6 bases). This CDR3 region has 13 residues. CDR1 is SGHTA and CDR2 is FQGNSA in the germline V gene. V was cut by 7 bases and J by 7 bases, with 14 bases left in between.